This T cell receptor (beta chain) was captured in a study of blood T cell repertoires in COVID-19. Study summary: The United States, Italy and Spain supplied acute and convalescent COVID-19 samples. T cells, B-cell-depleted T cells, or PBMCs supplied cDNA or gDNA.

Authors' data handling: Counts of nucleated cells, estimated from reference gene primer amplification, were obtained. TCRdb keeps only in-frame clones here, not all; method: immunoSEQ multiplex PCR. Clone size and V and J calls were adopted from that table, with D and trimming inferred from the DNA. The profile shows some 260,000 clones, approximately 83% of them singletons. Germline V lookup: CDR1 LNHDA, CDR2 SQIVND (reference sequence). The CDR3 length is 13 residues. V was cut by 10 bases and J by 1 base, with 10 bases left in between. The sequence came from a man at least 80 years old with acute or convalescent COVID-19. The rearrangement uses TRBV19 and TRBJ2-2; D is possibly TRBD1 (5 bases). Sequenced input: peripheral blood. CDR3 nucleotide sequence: TGTGCCACCCCTGACAGGAACACCGGGGAGCTGTTTTTT. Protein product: CATPDRNTGELFF.